The 18 T cell receptor beta chains reported below all come from one sample, sequenced in a study of graft-versus-host responses after intestinal transplantation. TCRdb's table, derived via immunoSEQ multiplex PCR, lists solely in-frame clones and lacks some. The sample includes tens of thousands of clones, approximately 96% of them seen just once. These receptors are not linked to any known antigen. The sample in question was unstimulated CD8+ T cells sorted from spleen or lymph node cells, obtained before intestinal transplant. These receptors came from a human donor who received an intestinal transplant.

V gene TRBV7-8 combines with J gene TRBJ2-7, with D hard to call. This CDR3 is 14 amino acids long. Germline V gene data show CDR1 as SGHVS and CDR2 as FQNEAQ. The V end was cut by 1 base, the J end by 1 base, with 8 bases between. The CDR3 DNA sequence: TGTGCCAGCAGCTTAGGCGGAGCTTCCTACGAGCAGTACTTC. Encoded protein: CASSLGGASYEQYF. The entire variable domain, with the rest obtained from reference TRBV7-8 and TRBJ2-7, is as follows: GAGVSQSPRYKVAKRGQDVALRCDPISGHVSLFWYQQALGQGPEFLTYFQNEAQLDKSGLPSDRFFAERPEGSVSTLKIQRTQQEDSAVYLCASSLGGASYEQYFGPGTRLTVT.

J is TRBJ2-1 and V is TRBV4-1, with 13 bases matching TRBD2. J gave up 9 bases and V 1 base, and 3 bases lay outside the gene matches. The CDR3 length is 15 residues. Looked up from germline, CDR1 is MGHRA and CDR2 is YSYEKL. This CDR3 is CASSQGTSGSGEQFF. DNA of the CDR3: TGCGCCAGCAGCCAAGGGACTAGCGGGAGTGGTGAGCAGTTCTTC.

The CDR3 region has the DNA TGTGCCAGCAGTCACGATATCACCTACGAGCAGTACTTC. This sequence encodes CASSHDITYEQYF. J is TRBJ2-5 and V is TRBV6-6; D call uncertain. The J call is in doubt because the DNA end fits TRBJ2-7 better. The germline gives CDR1 MNHNY, CDR2 SVGAGI (reference sequence). This CDR3 is 13 amino acids long.

The chain employs TRBV28 and TRBJ2-7, with 9 bases aligning to TRBD1. This CDR3 comprises 13 residues. CDR1 MDHEN and CDR2 SYDVKM come from the germline V gene. V trimming: 7 bases; J trimming: 5 bases; junction bases outside the gene matches: 6. The CDR3 reads CASIGQGRDEQYF. CDR3 coding DNA: TGTGCCAGCATCGGACAGGGGAGGGACGAGCAGTACTTC.

The J gene is TRBJ2-4, the V gene TRBV23-1; maybe TRBD1 (6 bases). TRBV23-1 is classed as an ORF, of uncertain function. The CDR3 runs 18 residues. The ends were cut back, 4 bases at V and 1 base at J, with 20 bases in the middle. Written as DNA, the CDR3 is TGCGCCAGCAGTCGCGGACCTTTTCCAGGGGCGGCCAAAAACATTCAGTACTTC. Translating it yields CASSRGPFPGAAKNIQYF.

J is TRBJ2-7 and V is TRBV6-5; 11 nucleotides line up with TRBD2. The CDR3 has 15 residues. The germline V gene encodes CDR1 MNHEY and CDR2 SVGAGI. Unmatched junction bases numbered 4, after V lost 6 bases and J lost 0 bases. Here the CDR3 DNA reads TGTGCCAGCAGACATCTAGCGGGAGGCTCCTACGAGCAGTACTTC. This gives the protein CASRHLAGGSYEQYF.

This clone was counted a single time. Other DNA sequences of this sample code for an identical CDR3. This rearrangement joins TRBV5-1 to TRBJ1-1, with D unclear. The length of the CDR3 is 13 residues. Per germline, CDR1 SGHRS and CDR2 YFSETQ. V was clipped by 0 bases and J by 1 base, with 4 bases between them. The CDR3 protein is CASSLAGNTEAFF. The CDR3 DNA follows: TGCGCCAGCAGCTTGGCGGGGAACACTGAAGCTTTCTTT.

The V and J genes are TRBV30 and TRBJ2-2; the match to TRBD2 covers 12 bases. Germline CDR1 is GTSNPN and CDR2 is SVGIG (reference sequence). Losses at the gene ends were 3 bases for V and 5 bases for J; bases not matched to a gene: 16. The CDR3 has 19 amino acids. The CDR3 protein is CAWSEPTSGSPGDTGELFF. CDR3 coding DNA: TGTGCCTGGAGCGAACCGACTAGCGGGAGCCCAGGGGATACCGGGGAGCTGTTTTTT. The whole variable domain, filled in from reference TRBV30 and TRBJ2-2, reads SQTIHQWPATLVQPVGSPLSLECTVEGTSNPNLYWYRQAAGRGLQLLFYSVGIGQISSEVPQNLSASRPQDRQFILSSKKLLLSDSGFYLCAWSEPTSGSPGDTGELFFGEGSRLTVL.

The V and J genes are TRBV9 and TRBJ2-7; D might be TRBD2 (6 bases). This CDR3 contains 14 residues. Deletions cut 4 bases from V and 4 bases from J, with 15 bases between. Germline loops: CDR1 SGDLS, CDR2 YYNGEE. The CDR3 nucleotides read TGTGCCAGCAGCCCTAGCGCAACCCTTTACGAGCAGTACTTC. It yields the protein CASSPSATLYEQYF.

Only a few counts were recorded for this clone. The chain combines TRBV9 with TRBJ1-1; the D is unclear. Per the germline V gene, CDR1 is SGDLS and CDR2 is YYNGEE. This CDR3 contains 13 residues. With 0 bases removed from V and 1 base from J, the gap between germline ends came to 4 bases. The CDR3 sequence is CASSVGTNTEAFF. CDR3 nucleotide sequence: TGTGCCAGCAGCGTAGGAACGAACACTGAAGCTTTCTTT.

The J gene is TRBJ2-3, the V gene TRBV15; TRBD2 aligns across 8 bases. V was pared by 1 base and J by 4 bases, with 4 bases of the junction left unmatched. The CDR3 spans 15 residues. CDR1 is LNHNV, CDR2 YYDKDF, per germline (reference sequence). The CDR3 loop reads CATSRAGRAADTQYF. In DNA, the CDR3 is TGTGCCACCAGCAGAGCCGGGAGGGCCGCAGATACGCAGTATTTT.

This chain connects TRBV7-9 to TRBJ2-3; 10 bases match TRBD2. The V gene's germline CDR1 is SEHNR and CDR2 FQNEAQ (reference sequence). The CDR3 totals 15 residues. The junction had 4 bases not matched to a gene; V was cut back by 5 bases and J by 2 bases. For the CDR3, the DNA is TGTGCCAGCAGCCCTAGCGGGAGCGTCACAGATACGCAGTATTTT. Translation: CASSPSGSVTDTQYF.

The count of this clone is one. The chain links TRBV4-1 to TRBJ2-1; D gene ambiguous. CDR3 length: 13 residues. V lost 0 bases, J lost 5 bases, and 5 bases lay in between. The germline gives CDR1 MGHRA, CDR2 YSYEKL. The CDR3 loop reads CASSQEPDNEQFF. The CDR3 DNA reads as TGCGCCAGCAGCCAAGAGCCCGACAATGAGCAGTTCTTC.

V and J are TRBV28 and TRBJ2-7; 7 nucleotides agree with TRBD2. V shed 1 base and J 2 bases; nucleotides not matched to a gene: 5. The CDR3 is 15 amino acids. The germline V gene has CDR1 MDHEN and CDR2 SYDVKM. For the CDR3, the DNA is TGTGCCAGCAGTTTATTAGCTAGCGGCCCCTACGAGCAGTACTTC. It codes for CASSLLASGPYEQYF.

The rearrangement uses TRBV2 and TRBJ2-6; 10 bases map to TRBD1. The CDR3 is 21 amino acids. J was trimmed by 0 bases and V by 3 bases; bases with no gene match: 14. Germline V gene data show CDR1 as SNHLY and CDR2 as FYNNEI. The CDR3 spells CASSEPGQGLTYRSGANVLTF. The CDR3 nucleotides are TGTGCCAGCAGTGAGCCGGGACAGGGGTTAACTTACCGCTCTGGGGCCAACGTCCTGACTTTC.

This clone was seen once. V gene TRBV28 combines with J gene TRBJ1-4; 8 positions agree with TRBD1. V was clipped by 5 bases and J by 10 bases; unmatched bases: 24. CDR3 size: 19 residues. Per germline, CDR1 MDHEN and CDR2 SYDVKM. The CDR3 DNA follows: TGTGCCAGCAGTCGTGAAAGAATTGAATTGGACAGGGAAAGGGGAAAACTGTTTTTT. Encoded protein: CASSRERIELDRERGKLFF.

The chain uses TRBV7-9 and TRBJ1-5; a weak D match, TRBD1 (5 bases). CDR3 length: 14 amino acids. From germline, CDR1 is SEHNR and CDR2 FQNEAQ (reference sequence). Between the trimmed V and J ends, which lost 5 bases and 3 bases, there was a span of 11 bases. The CDR3 here is CASSPDRYNQPQHF. CDR3 bases: TGTGCCAGCAGCCCCGACAGATACAATCAGCCCCAGCATTTT.

The V gene is TRBV7-6, the J gene TRBJ2-3; 10 bases are shared with TRBD1. Germline V gives CDR1 SGHVS, CDR2 FNYEAQ. CDR3 length: 14 amino acids. V dropped 5 bases and J dropped 1; count of bases not matched to a gene: 0. CDR3 DNA: TGTGCCAGCAGCGACAGGGGGCGCACAGATACGCAGTATTTT. Its protein is CASSDRGRTDTQYF.